The entry below describes one TCR beta chain. Those who participated ranged in age from roughly 18 to 89 years and resided in 24 US areas. The data derive from a study of blood T cell repertoires in COVID-19. Study in general: Donors in the United States, Italy and Spain gave samples during acute or convalescent COVID-19. Nucleic acid was either cDNA or gDNA, and it came from T cells, B-cell-depleted T cells, or PBMCs.

Measured with immunoSEQ multiplex PCR; TCRdb has only the in-frame clones, and not every one. The sample lists approximately 390,000 clones; around 90% were seen once. This CDR3 is built from 15 residues. Germline CDR1 reads SEHNR; CDR2 reads FQNEAQ (reference sequence). Trimming cost V 1 base and J 2 bases, with 10 bases left between them. Sequenced: PBMCs or T cells enriched from blood (not recorded which). The sequence was obtained from a middle-aged woman with acute COVID-19. The chain uses TRBV7-9 and TRBJ2-3; no definite D call. In nucleotides, the CDR3 is TGTGCCAGCAGCTTAGTGTATACACCCACAGATACGCAGTATTTT. It is translated as CASSLVYTPTDTQYF.